This T cell receptor (beta chain) appears in the sequencing data of a study of T-cell reconstitution after alpha-beta-depleted transplantation in children. The study, taken as a whole, reports: Alpha-beta T cells about two months after transplant reportedly derived from several hundred expanded graft clones. Surviving thymic progenitors and recipient T cells were the source of high TCRbeta diversity at day 60 in some patients. Newly produced T cells mostly provided counts and TCRbeta diversity after one year, as hyperexpanded clones declined.

Unmatched junction bases numbered 5, after V lost 2 bases and J lost 2 bases. Looked up from germline, CDR1 is WNHNN and CDR2 is SYGVQD (reference sequence). This CDR3 has 16 residues. The library targeted TCRbeta and was prepared with unique molecular identifiers. One entry per CDR3 protein, called by TCRdb with MiXCR from the PCR reads. Among about 610,000 distinct CDR3 sequences listed, approximately 30% were seen once. About this clonotype itself: The antigen remains undetermined.

Sequenced material: PBMCs, taken before TCRalphabeta/CD19-depleted stem cell transplant. The TCR comes from a boy in the first two years of life with Wiskott-Aldrich syndrome, due to receive a stem cell transplant. The rearrangement joins TRBV10-1 to TRBJ2-5, with 10 bases matching TRBD2. This CDR3 is CASSEGIAGGQETQYF. The CDR3 DNA follows: TGCGCCAGCAGTGAGGGGATAGCGGGAGGTCAAGAGACCCAGTACTTC.